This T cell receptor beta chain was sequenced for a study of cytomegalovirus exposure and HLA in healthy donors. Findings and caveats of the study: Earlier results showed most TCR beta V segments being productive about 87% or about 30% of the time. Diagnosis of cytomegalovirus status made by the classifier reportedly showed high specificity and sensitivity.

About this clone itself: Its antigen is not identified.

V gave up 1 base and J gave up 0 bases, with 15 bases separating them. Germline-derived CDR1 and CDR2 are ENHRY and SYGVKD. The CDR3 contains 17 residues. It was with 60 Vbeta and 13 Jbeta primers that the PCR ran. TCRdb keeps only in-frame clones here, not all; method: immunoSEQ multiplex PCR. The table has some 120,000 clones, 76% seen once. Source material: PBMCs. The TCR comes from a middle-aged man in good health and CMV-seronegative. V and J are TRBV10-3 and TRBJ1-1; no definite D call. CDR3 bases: TGTGCCATCAGTGAGTTGGGTCGCCCAGACATGAACACTGAAGCTTTCTTT. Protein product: CAISELGRPDMNTEAFF.